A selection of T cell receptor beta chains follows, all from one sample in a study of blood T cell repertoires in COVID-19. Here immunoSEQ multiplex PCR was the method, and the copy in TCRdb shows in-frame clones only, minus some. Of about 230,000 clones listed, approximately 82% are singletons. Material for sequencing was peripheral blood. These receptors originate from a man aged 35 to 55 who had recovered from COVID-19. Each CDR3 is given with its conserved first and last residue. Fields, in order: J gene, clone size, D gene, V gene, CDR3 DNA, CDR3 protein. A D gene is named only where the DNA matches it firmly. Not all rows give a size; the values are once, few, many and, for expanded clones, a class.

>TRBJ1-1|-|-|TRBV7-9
TGTGCCAGCAGCCAAGACTGGGGTGGCGCCATTCGGGGAGCTTTCTTT
CASSQDWGGAIRGAFF
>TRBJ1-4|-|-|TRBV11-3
TGTGCCAGCAGCTCACAGGGCTGGGGTGAAAAACTGTTTTTT
CASSSQGWGEKLFF
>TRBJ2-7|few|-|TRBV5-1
TGCGCCAGCAGCTTGGAGTCAGTCTACGAGCAGTACTTC
CASSLESVYEQYF
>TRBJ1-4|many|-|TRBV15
TGTGCCACCAGCAGAGATCAAGGGAGGGGGAATGAAAAACTGTTTTTT
CATSRDQGRGNEKLFF
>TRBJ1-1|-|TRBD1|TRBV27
TGTGCCAGCAGTCCTCGGACAGGGGTGAAGAACACTGAAGCTTTCTTT
CASSPRTGVKNTEAFF
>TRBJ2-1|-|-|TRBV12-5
TGTGCTAGTGGTTCCAGGATCGACAATGAGCAGTTCTTC
CASGSRIDNEQFF
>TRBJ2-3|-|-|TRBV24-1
TGTGCCACCAGTGATTTGCCCGGGGGAGGCACAGATACGCAGTATTTT
CATSDLPGGGTDTQYF
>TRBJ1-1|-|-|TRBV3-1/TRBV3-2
TGTGCCAGCAGCCAATGGGAGACTGAAGCTTTCTTT
CASSQWETEAFF
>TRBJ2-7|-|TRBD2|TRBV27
TGTGCCAGCAGTCTCGGGGGGGGATACGAGCAGTACTTC
CASSLGGGYEQYF
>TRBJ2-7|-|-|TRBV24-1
TGTGCCACCAGTGTACCTAGCGACACCTACGAGCAGTACTTC
CATSVPSDTYEQYF
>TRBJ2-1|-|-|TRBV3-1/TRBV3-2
TGTGCCAGCAGCCAAGGTCGCTACAATGAGCAGTTCTTC
CASSQGRYNEQFF
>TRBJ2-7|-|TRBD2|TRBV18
TGTGCCAGCTCACCACCTAGCGGGGACTACGAGCAGTACTTC
CASSPPSGDYEQYF
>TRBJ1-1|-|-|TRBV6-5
TGTGCCAGCGCGAAAACTAGATTTGAAGCTTTCTTT
CASAKTRFEAFF
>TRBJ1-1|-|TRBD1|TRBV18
TGTGCCAGCTCACCAGAGGAGGGGGCCCCTGAAGCTTTCTTT
CASSPEEGAPEAFF
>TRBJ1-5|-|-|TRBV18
TGTGCCAGCTCACCGATGGGGGGGGATAGCAATCAGCCCCAGCATTTT
CASSPMGGDSNQPQHF
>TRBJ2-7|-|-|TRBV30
TGTGCCTGGAGATCGCAGGGTGACTACGAGCAGTACTTC
CAWRSQGDYEQYF
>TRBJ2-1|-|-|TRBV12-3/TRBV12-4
TGTGCCAGCAGGTCCTCCCCCTACAATGAGCAGTTCTTC
CASRSSPYNEQFF
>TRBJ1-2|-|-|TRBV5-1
TGCGCCAGCAGCTTAACAGGGAGAGCTAACTATGGCTACACCTTC
CASSLTGRANYGYTF
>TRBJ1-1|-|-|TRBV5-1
TGCGCCAGCAGTGCTTTAACAGGGTACACTGAAGCTTTCTTT
CASSALTGYTEAFF
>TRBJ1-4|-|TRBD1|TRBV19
TGTGCCAGCCTCAAAAACGGGGACAGTACGCCGGAAAAACTGTTTTTT
CASLKNGDSTPEKLFF
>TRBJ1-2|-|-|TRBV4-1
TGCGCCAGCAGCCACCTAGCCAGGTCGGACTATGGCTACACCTTC
CASSHLARSDYGYTF
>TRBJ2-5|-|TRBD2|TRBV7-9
TGTGCCAGCAGCTTAGTATCGTTCCGGGAGGCCTACCAAGAGACCCAGTACTTC
CASSLVSFREAYQETQYF
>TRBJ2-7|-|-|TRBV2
TGTGCCAGCAAAAGGGACACTTCCTACGAGCAGTACTTC
CASKRDTSYEQYF
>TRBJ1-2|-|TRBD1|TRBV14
TGTGCCAGCAGCCAATACTACAGGGGCCCGGGAGGCTACACCTTC
CASSQYYRGPGGYTF
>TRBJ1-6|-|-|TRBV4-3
TGCGCCAGCAGCCCAAATACGATAGGGAGGAAGGGATCACCCCTCCACTTT
CASSPNTIGRKGSPLHF